This TCR beta chain derives from a study of T cell changes during pregnancy in multiple sclerosis. With V trimmed by 1 base and J by 3 bases, 3 bases remained unmatched. Per the germline V gene, CDR1 is SGHVS and CDR2 is FNYEAQ. The CDR3 is 15 amino acids. The table came from immunoSEQ multiplex PCR; TCRdb's copy has only in-frame clones and leaves some out. The table has roughly 110,000 clones, about 90% seen once. The chain has TRBV7-6 and TRBJ2-7; 10 positions agree with TRBD2. The sequence derives from a female donor in good health, enrolled as a control in a pregnancy study. Here the sequenced sample was peripheral blood, taken in the third trimester of pregnancy. The CDR3 is CASSLDPSGGYEQYF. The CDR3 DNA sequence: TGTGCCAGCAGCTTAGATCCTAGCGGGGGCTACGAGCAGTACTTC.